The rows below give T cell receptor beta chains drawn from one sample of a study of blood T cells in healthy people across ages. TCRdb independently ran MiXCR on the 5' RACE reads; one entry per CDR3 protein. The sample holds some 1.4 million distinct CDR3 sequences; around 42% are singletons and the top ten take approximately 7.9%. The sequenced material came from blood. These TCRs come from a woman aged 18-29 years in good health. CDR3s include the opening cysteine and the closing phenylalanine or tryptophan. Fields, in order: D gene, CDR3 length, J gene, clone size, V gene, CDR3 protein, CDR3 DNA. A D gene is named only where the DNA matches it firmly. For some rows the clone size is stated as once, few or many, or as a class when expanded; others skip it.

- 16 TRBJ1-2 - TRBV29-1 CSVEVIGEPTRYGYTF TGCAGCGTTGAAGTAATCGGGGAGCCGACGCGTTATGGCTACACCTTC
- 14 TRBJ2-1 - TRBV20-1 CSGGEVLRLNEQFF TGCAGTGGCGGGGAGGTTCTGAGGTTGAATGAGCAGTTCTTC
- 12 TRBJ1-6 few TRBV24-1 CATRDSSGSLHF TGTGCCACCAGGGACTCTTCCGGATCCCTCCACTTT
TRBD1 17 TRBJ1-6 few TRBV20-1 CSARESGTGVRDSPLHF TGCAGTGCTAGAGAGTCCGGGACAGGGGTACGCGATTCACCCCTCCACTTT
- 14 TRBJ1-6 few TRBV27 CASSVDIGGSPLHF TGTGCCAGCAGTGTCGACATAGGAGGCTCACCCCTCCACTTT
TRBD2 11 TRBJ2-7 few TRBV6-5 CASRGGNEQYF TGTGCCAGCAGGGGGGGGAACGAGCAGTACTTC
TRBD2 15 TRBJ2-1 - TRBV29-1 CSDLLAGVDGGKQFF TGCAGCGACCTACTAGCGGGAGTCGACGGGGGAAAGCAGTTCTTC
- 11 TRBJ2-1 few TRBV2 CASSVPPEQFF TGTGCCAGCAGTGTCCCTCCCGAGCAGTTCTTC
TRBD2 21 TRBJ2-3 - TRBV27 CASSLSEKIHLGLADTDTQYF TGTGCCAGCAGTTTATCCGAGAAAATACACCTCGGACTAGCGGACACAGATACGCAGTATTTT
- 14 TRBJ2-3 few TRBV11-2 CASSLGVETDTQYF TGTGCCAGCAGCTTAGGGGTGGAGACAGATACGCAGTATTTT
- 15 TRBJ2-5 few TRBV6-6 CASSETRLDQETQYF TGTGCCAGCAGTGAGACGAGACTAGACCAAGAGACCCAGTACTTC
TRBD1 18 TRBJ1-6 - TRBV20-1 CSAVAGGQGVAYNSPLHF TGCAGTGCTGTAGCGGGAGGACAGGGGGTTGCCTATAATTCACCCCTCCACTTT
- 12 TRBJ2-7 few TRBV7-2 CASSHRESEQYF TGTGCCAGCAGCCACAGGGAGAGTGAGCAGTACTTC
- 14 TRBJ2-1 few TRBV12-3/TRBV12-4 CASSRGPLTDEQFF TGTGCCAGCAGTAGGGGCCCCCTGACGGATGAGCAGTTCTTC
- 13 TRBJ2-5 few TRBV20-1 CSARETGKETQYF TGCAGTGCTAGAGAGACAGGAAAAGAGACCCAGTACTTC
- 15 TRBJ2-7 few TRBV6-2/TRBV6-3 CASRSYRERYAEQYF TGTGCCAGCCGCTCATACAGGGAACGGTATGCCGAGCAGTACTTC
- 15 TRBJ2-3 - TRBV27 CASSWNLFSTDTQYF TGTGCCAGCAGTTGGAACCTATTTAGCACAGATACGCAGTATTTT
- 12 TRBJ2-7 - TRBV5-5 CASSRPNYEQYF TGTGCCAGCAGCAGACCGAACTACGAGCAGTACTTC
- 18 TRBJ2-1 - TRBV10-2 CASGSILLQGTSYNEQFF TGCGCCAGCGGATCCATTCTTCTACAGGGCACCTCCTACAATGAGCAGTTCTTC
- 15 TRBJ2-6 - TRBV6-1 CASSAVFSGANVLTF TGTGCCAGCAGCGCCGTCTTCTCTGGGGCCAACGTCTTGACTTTC
- 14 TRBJ1-1 - TRBV27 CASSPGVTGTEAFF TGTGCCAGCAGTCCAGGGGTTACGGGCACTGAAGCTTTCTTT
- 16 TRBJ2-7 few TRBV4-1 CASSSTGVQGIYEQYF TGCGCCAGCAGCTCCACCGGGGTCCAGGGCATCTACGAGCAGTACTTC
- 16 TRBJ1-6 - TRBV10-3 CAIREDRGSYNSPLHF TGTGCCATCAGGGAAGACAGAGGATCGTATAATTCACCCCTCCACTTT
- 15 TRBJ2-7 - TRBV27 CASSSRALFPYEQYF TGTGCCAGCAGTTCAAGGGCCCTATTCCCCTACGAGCAGTACTTC